This T cell receptor beta chain was retrieved from a study of Ad26.COV2.S vaccination and SARS-CoV-2 variants. Turning to the study itself: Administration of Ad26.COV2.S was intramuscular, either once or twice 56 days apart.

The germline V and J ends were trimmed by 5 bases and 4 bases, with 2 bases remaining between them. The V gene's germline CDR1 is SEHNR and CDR2 FQNEAQ (reference sequence). The CDR3 sequence is 10 residues long. Libraries were prepared by immunoSEQ multiplex PCR; TCRdb keeps only in-frame clonotypes and omits some of them. The repertoire has around 300,000 clones, about 89% of them found once; the top ten carry about 4.6%. The treatment was: over 15 received Ad26.COV2.S at low or high dose, single or two shots; 5 received placebo; per-sample allocation not given. The investigators took samples on day 63 after the first vaccine or placebo injection.

Sample: peripheral blood, taken in a trial of Ad26.COV2.S vaccine versus placebo. The clonotype was recovered from a person between 18 and 60 years old who received the Ad26.COV2.S COVID-19 vaccine or a placebo. The chain recombines TRBV7-9 with TRBJ1-1; D unresolved. The CDR3: CASSPTEAFF. The CDR3 DNA sequence: TGTGCCAGCAGCCCCACTGAAGCTTTCTTT.